A selection of T cell receptor beta chains follows, all from one sample in a study of cytomegalovirus exposure and HLA in healthy donors. Sequenced by immunoSEQ multiplex PCR; TCRdb stores in-frame clones only, minus some. Of over 150,000 clones listed, roughly 80% are singletons. Sequencing was performed on PBMCs. These receptors were taken from a woman in her fifties or sixties in good health and CMV-seronegative. Each CDR3 is given with its conserved first and last residue. A D gene is named only where the DNA matches it firmly. A clone size is listed for some rows: how often the clone was seen (once, few, many), or a class if it is expanded.

v_gene,j_gene,d_gene,abundance,CDR3nt,CDR3aa
TRBV4-3,TRBJ2-7,.,.,TGCGCCAGCAGCCAAGATCTGGGGGCCCCAACGAGGGAGCAGTACTTC,CASSQDLGAPTREQYF
TRBV7-6,TRBJ1-3,TRBD1,.,TGTGCCAGCAGCTTGGGACAGTTGGACACCATATATTTT,CASSLGQLDTIYF
TRBV10-3,TRBJ1-2,.,.,TGTGCCATCAGTGTTAGCCGGGACACCTATGGCTACACCTTC,CAISVSRDTYGYTF
TRBV27,TRBJ2-1,.,.,TGTGCCAGCAGTTTCACTTGGACGGGGAGCTCCTACAATGAGCAGTTCTTC,CASSFTWTGSSYNEQFF
TRBV4-3,TRBJ1-1,.,.,TGCGCCAGCAGCCATGACGCGGGGTATGACACTGAAGCTTTCTTT,CASSHDAGYDTEAFF
TRBV19,TRBJ2-5,TRBD2,once,TGTGCCAGTAGTATACTCACGGGGGGCCAAGAGACCCAGTACTTC,CASSILTGGQETQYF
TRBV7-9,TRBJ1-4,.,.,TGTGCCAGCACGTATTATGAAAAACTGTTTTTT,CASTYYEKLFF
TRBV7-2,TRBJ2-1,TRBD1,.,TGTGCCAGCAGCTTAGGGGGACAGGGCCAATACAATGAGCAGTTCTTC,CASSLGGQGQYNEQFF
TRBV29-1,TRBJ1-2,.,.,TGCAGCGGGGGGCACAAGAACTATGGCTACACCTTC,CSGGHKNYGYTF
TRBV9,TRBJ2-3,TRBD2,.,TGTGCCAGCAGCGCCGGACTAGCGGGAGTGACAGATACGCAGTATTTT,CASSAGLAGVTDTQYF
TRBV7-2,TRBJ1-1,TRBD1,.,TGTGCCAGCAGCCCACGACAGGGTGTGTATGGGGCTTTCTTT,CASSPRQGVYGAFF
TRBV10-3,TRBJ1-4,.,.,TGTGCCATCAGTGAGCGGGGGAATGGTGAAAAACTGTTTTTT,CAISERGNGEKLFF
TRBV21-1,TRBJ2-6,.,.,TGTGCCAGCAGCAAAATCTGGGGACAACGCTCTGGGGCCAACGTCCTGACTTTC,CASSKIWGQRSGANVLTF
TRBV7-9,TRBJ2-1,.,once,TGTGCCAGCAGCTCCACTACCTCGAGCTCCTACAATGAGCAGTTCTTC,CASSSTTSSSYNEQFF
TRBV4-1,TRBJ2-1,.,.,TGCGCCAGCAGCCAGGACTACGATGAGCAGTTCTTC,CASSQDYDEQFF